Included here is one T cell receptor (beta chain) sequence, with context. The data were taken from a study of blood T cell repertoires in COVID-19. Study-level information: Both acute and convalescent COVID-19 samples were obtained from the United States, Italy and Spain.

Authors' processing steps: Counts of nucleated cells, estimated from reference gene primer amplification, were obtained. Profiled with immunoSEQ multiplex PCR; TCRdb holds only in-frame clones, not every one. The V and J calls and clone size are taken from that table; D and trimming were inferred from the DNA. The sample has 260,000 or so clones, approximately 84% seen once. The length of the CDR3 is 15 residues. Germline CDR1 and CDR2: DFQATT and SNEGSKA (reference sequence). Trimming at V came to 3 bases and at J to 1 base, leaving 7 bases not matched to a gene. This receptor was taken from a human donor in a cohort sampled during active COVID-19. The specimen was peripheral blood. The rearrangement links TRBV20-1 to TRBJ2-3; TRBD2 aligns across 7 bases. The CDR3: CSASILAVGTDTQYF. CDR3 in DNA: TGCAGTGCTAGTATCCTAGCGGTAGGCACAGATACGCAGTATTTT.